Sequencing of this T cell receptor beta chain was carried out in a study of coeliac disease. The study's findings and limits: Control samples showed higher TRB and TRG clonality than intraepithelial and lamina propria samples in active celiac disease.

A few counts support this clone. What it binds is not known. The CDR3 sequence is 15 residues long. J lost 5 bases, V lost 6 bases, and 11 bases had no gene match. Germline V gene data show CDR1 as MDHEN and CDR2 as SYDVKM. Sequencing was performed with immunoSEQ multiplex PCR; in TCRdb, only in-frame clones are kept and a portion is missing. This table holds over 2,000 clones, over 65% found once. The source material was lymphocytes from the gut lamina propria. This sequence joins TRBV28 and TRBJ2-3; 7 nucleotides match TRBD1. This TCR was sampled from a human donor without celiac disease. The CDR3 DNA sequence: TGTGCCAGCAGCCGAAACGACAGGGTTAAAGATACGCAGTATTTT. Translated: CASSRNDRVKDTQYF.